What follows are 4 T cell receptor beta chains derived from one specimen sequenced in a study of T-cell memory formation after mild COVID-19. TCRdb re-analysed the 5' RACE reads in MiXCR, keeping a single row per CDR3 protein. This table holds more than 300,000 distinct CDR3 sequences, 20% to 25% found once. The sample consisted of PBMCs or a T cell subset sorted from them (not recorded which). Receptors were obtained from a man younger than 35 who had mild COVID-19 (a few samples of this study predate the infection). Cell type and time point are not known.

J is TRBJ1-1 and V is TRBV12-5; D is perhaps TRBD1 (6 bases). V was cut by 1 base and J by 4 bases, with 16 bases left in between. Germline assignment: CDR1 LGHNT and CDR2 FRNRAP. The CDR3 is 16 residues long. CDR3 in amino acids: CASGLADPGEATEAFF. The DNA of the CDR3 is TGTGCTAGTGGTTTGGCGGACCCAGGGGAAGCCACTGAAGCTTTCTTT.

The V call is TRBV7-9, the J call TRBJ1-6, with 8 bases that match TRBD1. The CDR3 runs to 14 residues. Trimming at V came to 5 bases and at J to 9 bases, leaving 6 bases not matched to a gene. The germline V gene has CDR1 SEHNR and CDR2 FQNEAQ (reference sequence). This CDR3 reads CASSTTGVGSPLHF. The CDR3 region has the DNA TGTGCCAGCAGCACGACAGGGGTGGGTTCACCCCTCCACTTT.

The gene calls are TRBV14 and TRBJ1-4; 7 bases fit TRBD1. V shed 3 bases and J 5 bases; nucleotides not matched to a gene: 3. The CDR3 extends over 14 amino acids. Germline loops: CDR1 SGHDN, CDR2 FVKESK. The CDR3 spells CASSHPGQNEKLFF. The CDR3 nucleotides read TGTGCCAGCAGCCACCCGGGACAGAATGAAAAACTGTTTTTT.

The chain is built from TRBV20-1 and TRBJ2-4; D gene uncertain. Trimming left V 7 bases short and J 3 bases short, with 13 bases between. CDR3 length: 13 residues. The germline V gene encodes CDR1 DFQATT and CDR2 SNEGSKA (reference sequence). For the CDR3, the DNA is TGCAGTGAGCATGGGGATGGCAAAAACATTCAGTACTTC. This codes for CSEHGDGKNIQYF.